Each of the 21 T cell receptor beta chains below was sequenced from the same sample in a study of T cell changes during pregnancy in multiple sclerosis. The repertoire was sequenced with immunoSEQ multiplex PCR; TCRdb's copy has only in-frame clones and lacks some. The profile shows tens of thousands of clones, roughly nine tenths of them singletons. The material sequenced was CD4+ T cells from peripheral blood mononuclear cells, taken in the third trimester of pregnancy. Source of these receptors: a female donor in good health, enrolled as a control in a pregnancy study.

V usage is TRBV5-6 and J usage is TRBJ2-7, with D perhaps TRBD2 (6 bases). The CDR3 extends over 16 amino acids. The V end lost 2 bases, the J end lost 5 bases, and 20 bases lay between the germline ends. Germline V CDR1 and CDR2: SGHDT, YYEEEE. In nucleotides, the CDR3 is TGTGCCAGCAGCTTATCCGTCGGGAGTGATTGGGACGAGCAGTACTTC. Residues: CASSLSVGSDWDEQYF.

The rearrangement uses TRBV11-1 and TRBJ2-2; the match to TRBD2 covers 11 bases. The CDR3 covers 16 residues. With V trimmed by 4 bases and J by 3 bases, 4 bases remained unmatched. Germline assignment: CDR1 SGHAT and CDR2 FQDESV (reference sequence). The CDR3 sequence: CASSSGTSGYTGELFF. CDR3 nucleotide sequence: TGTGCCAGCAGCTCGGGGACTAGCGGTTACACCGGGGAGCTGTTTTTT.

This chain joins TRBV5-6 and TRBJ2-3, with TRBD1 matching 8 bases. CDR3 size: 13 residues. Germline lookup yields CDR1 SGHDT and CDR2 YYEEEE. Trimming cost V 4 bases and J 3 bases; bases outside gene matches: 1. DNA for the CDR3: TGTGCCAGCAGCCGGACAGGGACAGATACGCAGTATTTT. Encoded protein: CASSRTGTDTQYF.

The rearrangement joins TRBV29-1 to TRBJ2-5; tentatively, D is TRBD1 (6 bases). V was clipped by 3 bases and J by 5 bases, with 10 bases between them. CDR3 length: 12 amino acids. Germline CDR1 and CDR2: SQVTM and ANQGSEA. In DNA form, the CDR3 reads TGCAGCGTTGATCAGGGGCGGGAGACCCAGTACTTC. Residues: CSVDQGRETQYF.

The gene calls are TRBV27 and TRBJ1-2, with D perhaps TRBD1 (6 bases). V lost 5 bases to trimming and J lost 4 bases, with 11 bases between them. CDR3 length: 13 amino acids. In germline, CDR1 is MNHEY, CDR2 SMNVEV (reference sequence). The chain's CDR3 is CASSRGQFYGYTF. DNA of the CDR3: TGTGCCAGCAGTCGAGGACAGTTCTATGGCTACACCTTC.

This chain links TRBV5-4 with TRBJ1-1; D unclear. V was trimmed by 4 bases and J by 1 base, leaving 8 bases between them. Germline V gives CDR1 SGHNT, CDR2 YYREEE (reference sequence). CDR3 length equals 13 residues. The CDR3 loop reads CASSREGNTEAFF. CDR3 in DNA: TGTGCCAGCAGCCGGGAGGGGAACACTGAAGCTTTCTTT.

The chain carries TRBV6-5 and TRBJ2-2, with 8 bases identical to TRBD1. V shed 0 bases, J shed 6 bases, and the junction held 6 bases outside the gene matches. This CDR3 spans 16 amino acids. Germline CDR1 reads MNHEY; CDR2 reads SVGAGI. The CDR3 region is CASSYSAGGLPGELFF. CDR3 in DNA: TGTGCCAGCAGTTACTCGGCAGGGGGCCTCCCCGGGGAGCTGTTTTTT.

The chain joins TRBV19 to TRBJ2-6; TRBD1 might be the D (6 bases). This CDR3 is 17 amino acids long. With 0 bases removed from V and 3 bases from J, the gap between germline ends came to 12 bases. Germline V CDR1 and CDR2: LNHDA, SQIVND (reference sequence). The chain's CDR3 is CASSIDLRGYGANVLTF. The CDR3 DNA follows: TGTGCCAGTAGTATAGATCTTAGGGGGTATGGGGCCAACGTCCTGACTTTC.

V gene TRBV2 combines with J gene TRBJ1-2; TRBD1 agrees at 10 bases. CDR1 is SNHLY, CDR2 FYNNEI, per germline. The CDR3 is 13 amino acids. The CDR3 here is CSQQQTGGGGYTF. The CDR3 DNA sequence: TGTAGCCAGCAGCAGACAGGGGGCGGAGGCTACACCTTC.

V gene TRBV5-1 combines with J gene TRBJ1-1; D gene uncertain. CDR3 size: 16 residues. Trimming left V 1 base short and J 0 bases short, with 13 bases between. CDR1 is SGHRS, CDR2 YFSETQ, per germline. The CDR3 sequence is CASSLRSRSLNTEAFF. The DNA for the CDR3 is TGCGCCAGCAGCTTGAGGTCGCGGTCATTGAACACTGAAGCTTTCTTT.

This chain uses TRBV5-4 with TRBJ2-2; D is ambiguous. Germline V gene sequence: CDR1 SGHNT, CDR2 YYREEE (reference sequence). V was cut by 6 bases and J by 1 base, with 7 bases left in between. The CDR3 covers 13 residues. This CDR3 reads CASMSGNTGELFF. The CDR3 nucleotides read TGTGCCAGCATGTCGGGGAACACCGGGGAGCTGTTTTTT.

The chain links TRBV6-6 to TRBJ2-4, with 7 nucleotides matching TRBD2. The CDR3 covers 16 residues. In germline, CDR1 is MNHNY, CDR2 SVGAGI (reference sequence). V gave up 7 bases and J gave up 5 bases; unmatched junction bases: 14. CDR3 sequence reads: CASTIPRAGLENIQYF. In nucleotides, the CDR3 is TGTGCCAGCACCATCCCAAGAGCGGGACTCGAAAACATTCAGTACTTC.

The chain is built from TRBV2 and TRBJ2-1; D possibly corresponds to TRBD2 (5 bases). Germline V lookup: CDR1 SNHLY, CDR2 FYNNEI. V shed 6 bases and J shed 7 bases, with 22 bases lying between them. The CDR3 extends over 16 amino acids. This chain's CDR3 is CASRIAGTLLENEQFF. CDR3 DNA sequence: TGTGCCAGCAGGATTGCGGGTACCCTCCTAGAAAATGAGCAGTTCTTC.

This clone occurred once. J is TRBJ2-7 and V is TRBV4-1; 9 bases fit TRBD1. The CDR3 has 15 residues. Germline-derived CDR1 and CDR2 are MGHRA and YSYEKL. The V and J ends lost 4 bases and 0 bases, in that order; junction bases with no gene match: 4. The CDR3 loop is CASSRGGQGSYEQYF. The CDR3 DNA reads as TGCGCCAGCAGCCGAGGGGGACAGGGCTCCTACGAGCAGTACTTC.

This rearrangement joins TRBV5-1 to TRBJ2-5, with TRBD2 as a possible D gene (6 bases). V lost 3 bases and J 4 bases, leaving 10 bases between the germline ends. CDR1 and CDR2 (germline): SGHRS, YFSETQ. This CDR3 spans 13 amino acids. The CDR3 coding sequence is TGCGCCAGCAGCTCGGACTACCCAGAGACCCAGTACTTC. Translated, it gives CASSSDYPETQYF.

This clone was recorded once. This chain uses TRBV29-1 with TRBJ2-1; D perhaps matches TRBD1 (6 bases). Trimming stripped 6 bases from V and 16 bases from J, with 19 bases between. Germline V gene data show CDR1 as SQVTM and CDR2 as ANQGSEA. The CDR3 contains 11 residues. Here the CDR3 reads CSVTLGTPIFF. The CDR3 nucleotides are TGCAGCGTAACACTCGGGACACCCATCTTCTTC.

CDR3 bases: TGTGCCAGCAGGCTGACTAGCGGGCCTTACAATGAGCAGTTCTTC. Translating gives CASRLTSGPYNEQFF. The J gene is TRBJ2-1, the V gene TRBV7-2, with 10 bases lining up with TRBD2. Germline values: CDR1 SGHTA, CDR2 FQGNSA. Trimming removed 6 bases from V and 4 bases from J; junction bases left unmatched: 6. This CDR3 has 15 residues.

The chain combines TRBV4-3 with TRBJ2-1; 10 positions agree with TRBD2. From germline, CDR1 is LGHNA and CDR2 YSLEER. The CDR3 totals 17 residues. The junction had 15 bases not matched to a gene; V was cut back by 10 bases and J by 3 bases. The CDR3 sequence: CAKGREREGNIYNEQFF. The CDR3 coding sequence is TGCGCCAAGGGGAGGGAGCGGGAGGGAAATATCTACAATGAGCAGTTCTTC.

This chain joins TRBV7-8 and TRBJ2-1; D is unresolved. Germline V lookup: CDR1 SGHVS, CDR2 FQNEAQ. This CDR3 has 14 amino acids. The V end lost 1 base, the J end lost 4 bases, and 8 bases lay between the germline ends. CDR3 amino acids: CASSLVAEYNEQFF. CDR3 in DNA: TGTGCCAGCAGCTTAGTTGCAGAATACAATGAGCAGTTCTTC.

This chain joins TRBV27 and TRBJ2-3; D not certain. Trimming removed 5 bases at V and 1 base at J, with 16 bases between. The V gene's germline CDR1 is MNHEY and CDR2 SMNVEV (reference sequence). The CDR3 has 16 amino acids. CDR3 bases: TGTGCCAGCAGTCTGTCGATAGCCCTCGGCACAGATACGCAGTATTTT. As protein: CASSLSIALGTDTQYF.

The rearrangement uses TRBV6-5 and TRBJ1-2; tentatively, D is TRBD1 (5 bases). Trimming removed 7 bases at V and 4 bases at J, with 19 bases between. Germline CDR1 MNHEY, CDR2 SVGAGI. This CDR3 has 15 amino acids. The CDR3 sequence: CASTGPGAGIYGYTF. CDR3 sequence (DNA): TGTGCCAGCACCGGCCCCGGGGCGGGGATCTATGGCTACACCTTC.